This T cell receptor beta chain was retrieved from a study of shared clonotypes between healthy human individuals. General study results and limits: Limitation of the genetic and exposure-history diversity represented came from the few donors. Shared across several donors were around 5% of the naive CD4 clonotypes.

CDR3 length: 16 amino acids. The V end was cut by 6 bases, the J end by 0 bases, with 16 bases between. Germline assignment: CDR1 MDHEN and CDR2 SYDVKM. This clone was counted a single time. The antigen remains unidentified. The assay was immunoSEQ multiplex PCR, and TCRdb's table has in-frame clones only and misses some. The sample carries around 2.1 million clones, approximately 94% recorded once. CD45RO-negative cells were positively selected for CCR7, leaving out terminally differentiated effector memory CD45RA+ cells. This TCR was sampled from a young man in good health. Some clones in this sample may be carry-over from other donors' samples. The chain uses TRBV28 and TRBJ2-3, with D possibly TRBD1 on 5 matching bases. Sequencing input: naive CD8+ T cells from PBMCs. The CDR3 loop is CASSLGDQGSTDTQYF. The CDR3, as DNA: TGTGCCAGCAGCCTAGGCGACCAGGGAAGCACAGATACGCAGTATTTT.